Below are 15 T cell receptor beta chains sequenced from a single sample in a study of radiation and T cells in renal cell carcinoma. The time point here: blood 2 weeks post-SBRT. Sample treatment: 15 Gy SBRT to primary tumor, nephrectomy 4 weeks later. Sequencing was performed with immunoSEQ multiplex PCR; in TCRdb, only in-frame clones are kept and a portion is missing. The sample has roughly 150,000 clones; approximately 90% are singletons. The sample consisted of blood, taken from a patient whose treatment included radiotherapy and nephrectomy. The receptors were sampled from a woman between 50 and 59 years old with renal cell carcinoma.

The rearrangement links TRBV6-1 to TRBJ2-5; maybe TRBD2 (6 bases). CDR3 length equals 14 residues. The V gene's germline CDR1 is MNHNS and CDR2 SASEGT. The V gene lost 6 bases and the J gene lost 5 bases, with 16 bases spanning the gap. The CDR3 region is CASSVQVGGETQYF. The CDR3 bases are TGTGCCAGCAGCGTACAGGTTGGAGGGGAGACCCAGTACTTC.

CDR3 sequence: CASSTQGAGQPQHF. CDR3 nucleotides: TGTGCCAGCAGCACACAGGGGGCCGGTCAGCCCCAGCATTTT. The gene calls are TRBV6-5 and TRBJ1-5, with 9 bases matching TRBD1. Germline-derived CDR1 and CDR2 are MNHEY and SVGAGI. CDR3 length: 14 residues. Unmatched junction bases numbered 6, after V lost 6 bases and J lost 6 bases.

The chain has TRBV15 and TRBJ2-7, with D tentatively TRBD1 (6 bases). CDR1 and CDR2 (germline): LNHNV, YYDKDF (reference sequence). The CDR3 length is 11 residues. V lost 11 bases to trimming and J lost 6 bases, with 14 bases between them. The CDR3 here is CASQGTSEQYF. In nucleotides, the CDR3 is TGTGCCTCCCAGGGGACCAGCGAGCAGTACTTC.

The J gene is TRBJ2-5, the V gene TRBV2, with TRBD1 identical over 7 bases. CDR1 is SNHLY and CDR2 is FYNNEI in the germline V gene. This CDR3 contains 13 residues. J lost 5 bases, V lost 4 bases, and 4 bases had no gene match. The CDR3, as DNA: TGTGCCAGCAGTGGACAGGGCTGGGAGACCCAGTACTTC. Translating gives CASSGQGWETQYF.

This clone has only one observation. The V and J genes are TRBV29-1 and TRBJ1-2; D gene uncertain. Germline V gene lookup returns CDR1 SQVTM and CDR2 ANQGSEA. V lost 2 bases and J 2 bases, leaving 6 bases between the germline ends. The CDR3 extends over 12 amino acids. As DNA, the CDR3 is TGCAGCGTTGAATCCAGCAACTATGGCTACACCTTC. Translating gives CSVESSNYGYTF.

CDR3 in amino acids: CASSLFSGGSYEQYF. For the CDR3, the DNA is TGTGCCAGCAGCTTATTTAGCGGGGGGTCCTACGAGCAGTACTTC. This chain connects TRBV7-9 to TRBJ2-7; 10 bases are a match to TRBD2. V shed 2 bases, J shed 1 base, and the junction held 2 bases outside the gene matches. The CDR3 consists of 15 residues. CDR1 is SEHNR and CDR2 is FQNEAQ in the germline V gene (reference sequence).

The rearrangement uses TRBV30 and TRBJ2-2, with a weak D call TRBD1 (5 bases). The CDR3 spans 15 residues. V was trimmed by 0 bases and J by 5 bases, leaving 13 bases between them. Germline values: CDR1 GTSNPN, CDR2 SVGIG (reference sequence). CDR3 region: CAWSVVQGRTGELFF. The CDR3 nucleotides are TGTGCCTGGAGTGTAGTCCAGGGAAGGACCGGGGAGCTGTTTTTT.

CDR3 in DNA: TGCGCCAGCAGCTTGGAGGGACGTTCTAGCACAGATACGCAGTATTTT. This sequence encodes CASSLEGRSSTDTQYF. The chain joins TRBV5-1 to TRBJ2-3, with D perhaps assigned TRBD1 or TRBD2 (5 bases each). CDR3 length: 16 amino acids. The V end was cut by 0 bases, the J end by 0 bases, with 11 bases between. The germline V gene encodes CDR1 SGHRS and CDR2 YFSETQ. Drawing the rest from reference TRBV5-1 and TRBJ2-3, the complete variable domain is KAGVTQTPRYLIKTRGQQVTLSCSPISGHRSVSWYQQTPGQGLQFLFEYFSETQRNKGNFPGRFSGRQFSNSRSEMNVSTLELGDSALYLCASSLEGRSSTDTQYFGPGTRLTVL.

The V gene is TRBV19, the J gene TRBJ1-4, with TRBD1 matching over 9 bases. This CDR3 has 15 residues. Germline V gene lookup returns CDR1 LNHDA and CDR2 SQIVND (reference sequence). After removal of 6 bases from V and 5 bases from J, the junction contained 7 bases not matched to a gene. The CDR3 DNA reads as TGTGCCAGTAGACCCTCTGGGACAGGGAATGAAAAACTGTTTTTT. This gives the protein CASRPSGTGNEKLFF. The full variable domain, with the rest looked up from reference TRBV19 and TRBJ1-4, is DGGITQSPKYLFRKEGQNVTLSCEQNLNHDAMYWYRQDPGQGLRLIYYSQIVNDFQKGDIAEGYSVSREKKESFPLTVTSAQKNPTAFYLCASRPSGTGNEKLFFGSGTQLSVL.

The chain joins TRBV7-3 to TRBJ2-1; D might be TRBD2 (5 bases). There are 13 residues in the CDR3. Germline loops: CDR1 SGHTA, CDR2 FQGTGA. V was pared by 1 base and J by 8 bases, with 9 bases between. Here the CDR3 reads CASSLMWGDEQFF. CDR3 DNA sequence: TGTGCCAGCAGCTTAATGTGGGGAGATGAGCAGTTCTTC. The whole variable domain, remainder taken from reference TRBV7-3 and TRBJ2-1, is GAGVSQTPSNKVTEKGKYVELRCDPISGHTALYWYRQSLGQGPEFLIYFQGTGAADDSGLPNDRFFAVRPEGSVSTLKIQRTERGDSAVYLCASSLMWGDEQFFGPGTRLTVL.

V and J are TRBV29-1 and TRBJ2-5; D is possibly TRBD1 or TRBD2 (7 bases each). The CDR3 has 12 amino acids. Germline CDR1 reads SQVTM; CDR2 reads ANQGSEA. V was shortened by 5 bases and J by 5 bases, with 12 bases between the two germline ends. CDR3 loop: CSVTQGGETQYF. CDR3 DNA sequence: TGCAGCGTTACCCAGGGGGGGGAGACCCAGTACTTC.

V is TRBV18 and J is TRBJ2-4; D is perhaps TRBD1 (6 bases). The germline V gene encodes CDR1 KGHSH and CDR2 LQKENI. The CDR3 has 16 residues. Deletions cut 3 bases from V and 3 bases from J, with 15 bases between. CDR3 protein: CASSPASQGNKNIQYF. DNA of the CDR3: TGTGCCAGCTCACCCGCCTCACAGGGAAACAAAAACATTCAGTACTTC.

This clone was seen a few times. This chain links TRBV6-1 with TRBJ1-2; D may be TRBD1 (5 bases). Germline CDR1 reads MNHNS; CDR2 reads SASEGT. CDR3 length equals 14 residues. V lost 3 bases and J lost 4, with 12 bases in between. CDR3 nucleotide sequence: TGTGCCAGCAGTGAGGTCTCTGGGGCCTATGGCTACACCTTC. Encoded protein: CASSEVSGAYGYTF.

The chain links TRBV6-6 to TRBJ1-1; D remains ambiguous. V was clipped by 7 bases and J by 1 base, with 16 bases between them. This CDR3 spans 15 amino acids. Germline values: CDR1 MNHNY, CDR2 SVGAGI (reference sequence). The CDR3 sequence: CASTKRQNGNTEAFF. The CDR3, as DNA: TGTGCCAGCACCAAACGACAAAACGGGAACACTGAAGCTTTCTTT.

This clone was detected once. CDR3 DNA: TGTGCCAGCAGTTACCGGGACAGGAATGAGCAGTTCTTC. It specifies CASSYRDRNEQFF. The rearrangement uses TRBV6-6 and TRBJ2-1; the match to TRBD1 covers 8 bases. The CDR3 is 13 amino acids. J lost 7 bases, V lost 2 bases, and 1 base had no gene match. CDR1 is MNHNY and CDR2 is SVGAGI in the germline V gene (reference sequence).